One and the same sample provided the 29 T cell receptor beta chains below, sequenced in a study of cytomegalovirus exposure and HLA in healthy donors. The PCR used 60 Vbeta and 13 Jbeta primers. Here immunoSEQ multiplex PCR was the method, and the copy in TCRdb shows in-frame clones only, minus some. The repertoire holds about 150,000 clones, with around 74% as singletons. The sequencing input was PBMCs. The receptors originated from a man aged 50 to 59 in good health and CMV-seropositive.

The V call is TRBV4-1, the J call TRBJ2-6; 8 bases map to TRBD2. This CDR3 spans 18 amino acids. V lost 0 bases to trimming and J lost 0 bases; unmatched junction nucleotides: 4. Germline-derived CDR1 and CDR2 are MGHRA and YSYEKL. CDR3 residues: CASSQEGLAGSGANVLTF. CDR3 sequence (DNA): TGCGCCAGCAGCCAAGAGGGGCTAGCGGGCTCTGGGGCCAACGTCCTGACTTTC.

The chain joins TRBV7-9 to TRBJ1-5; 7 bases fit TRBD1. CDR3 length: 12 amino acids. V was clipped by 5 bases and J by 9 bases; unmatched bases: 4. The germline gives CDR1 SEHNR, CDR2 FQNEAQ (reference sequence). CDR3 nucleotide sequence: TGTGCCAGCAGCGCGACAGGGAGGCCCCAGCATTTT. Translation: CASSATGRPQHF.

The V gene is TRBV5-6, the J gene TRBJ2-1; 8 bases fit TRBD2. The CDR3 is 16 residues long. Germline V CDR1 and CDR2: SGHDT, YYEEEE. With V trimmed by 0 bases and J by 8 bases, 10 bases remained unmatched. The CDR3 region has the DNA TGTGCCAGCAGCTTGGCCGCAGGACTAGCACGGCATGAGCAGTTCTTC. It translates to CASSLAAGLARHEQFF.

V gene TRBV5-1 combines with J gene TRBJ2-5; 7 nucleotides line up with TRBD2. Trimming cost V 4 bases and J 6 bases; bases outside gene matches: 6. The CDR3 is 13 residues long. Looked up from germline, CDR1 is SGHRS and CDR2 is YFSETQ. As DNA, the CDR3 is TGCGCCAGCAGCCACGGGGGGACGAAGACCCAGTACTTC. Translating it yields CASSHGGTKTQYF. Full variable domain (outside the CDR3, taken from reference TRBV5-1 and TRBJ2-5): KAGVTQTPRYLIKTRGQQVTLSCSPISGHRSVSWYQQTPGQGLQFLFEYFSETQRNKGNFPGRFSGRQFSNSRSEMNVSTLELGDSALYLCASSHGGTKTQYFGPGTRLLVL.

Comment on this clone: An end of the junction differs from the germline gene, which may be a read error. This sequence joins TRBV7-7 and TRBJ2-3, with a tentative D call TRBD2 (6 bases). Per germline, CDR1 SSHAT and CDR2 FNYEAQ (reference sequence). This CDR3 has 14 amino acids. CDR3 sequence (DNA): TGTGCTAGCAGCCTCGGACTATCTCAGGATACGCAGTATTTT. Translating gives CASSLGLSQDTQYF.

In its sample, this clone was seen once. The V and J genes are TRBV28 and TRBJ1-4, with 9 bases identical to TRBD1. Per germline, CDR1 MDHEN and CDR2 SYDVKM. After removal of 5 bases from V and 6 bases from J, the junction contained 10 bases not matched to a gene. This CDR3 region has 16 residues. CDR3 sequence reads: CASSPSGQGLHEKLFF. In DNA form, the CDR3 reads TGTGCCAGCAGTCCCTCGGGACAGGGTCTTCATGAAAAACTGTTTTTT.

The chain links TRBV5-1 to TRBJ1-2, with D tentatively TRBD1 (6 bases). Trimming stripped 4 bases from V and 8 bases from J, with 18 bases between. The CDR3 sequence is 14 residues long. Looked up from germline, CDR1 is SGHRS and CDR2 is YFSETQ. This CDR3 is CASSPGTIRIGYTF. The CDR3 DNA follows: TGCGCCAGCAGCCCAGGGACAATCAGGATAGGCTACACCTTC.

This clone was seen only once. The DNA for the CDR3 is TGTGCCAGCAGTGAAGGGACAGGAAATCAGCCCCAGCATTTT. This gives the protein CASSEGTGNQPQHF. This sequence joins TRBV6-1 and TRBJ1-5; the match to TRBD1 covers 7 bases. Germline V gene sequence: CDR1 MNHNS, CDR2 SASEGT. The CDR3 has 14 amino acids. The J segment lost 4 bases and the V segment lost 1 base, leaving 1 base of the junction unmatched.

The chain employs TRBV29-1 and TRBJ2-5; D is perhaps TRBD1 (5 bases). The V gene lost 2 bases and the J gene lost 5 bases, with 6 bases spanning the gap. CDR1 is SQVTM, CDR2 ANQGSEA, per germline. The CDR3 is made up of 11 amino acids. This CDR3 is CSVEKGETQYF. In DNA, the CDR3 is TGCAGCGTTGAAAAGGGGGAGACCCAGTACTTC.

The CDR3 nucleotides are TGCGCCAGCAGCTGGAGGCAGGGGCCGAACACTGAAGCTTTCTTT. It specifies CASSWRQGPNTEAFF. The chain couples TRBV5-1 to TRBJ1-1; a possible D gene is TRBD1 (6 bases). Germline loops: CDR1 SGHRS, CDR2 YFSETQ. The CDR3 runs 15 residues. Trimming took off 3 bases at V and 1 base at J, with 13 bases between the two ends.

This clone was picked up one time. In nucleotides, the CDR3 is TGTGCCAGCAGTGAAGTACAGCAAGAGACCCAGTACTTC. It encodes CASSEVQQETQYF. This rearrangement joins TRBV2 to TRBJ2-5; D gene unclear. Germline V gene lookup returns CDR1 SNHLY and CDR2 FYNNEI. This CDR3 contains 13 residues. V was trimmed by 1 base and J by 2 bases, leaving 5 bases between them.

V and J are TRBV6-1 and TRBJ1-2, with 7 nucleotides matching TRBD1. Germline loops: CDR1 MNHNS, CDR2 SASEGT. The V gene end was trimmed by 1 base and the J gene end by 5 bases; junction bases not matched to a gene: 4. This CDR3 is 14 amino acids long. CDR3 bases: TGTGCCAGCAGTGAAGTAGGGACAGATTATGGCTACACCTTC. Translating it yields CASSEVGTDYGYTF.

CDR3 nucleotides: TGCGCCAGCAGCCAAAGGACTAGCGGGAAACCGTCCTACGAGCAGTACTTC. Protein: CASSQRTSGKPSYEQYF. The chain combines TRBV4-1 with TRBJ2-7, with 12 bases fitting TRBD2. V dropped 2 bases and J dropped 1; count of bases not matched to a gene: 6. CDR1 is MGHRA and CDR2 is YSYEKL in the germline V gene. CDR3 length equals 17 residues.

The rearrangement joins TRBV20-1 to TRBJ2-5; weak D call: TRBD1 (6 bases). The CDR3 length is 11 residues. Germline CDR1 and CDR2: DFQATT and SNEGSKA (reference sequence). V gave up 6 bases and J gave up 5 bases, with 10 bases separating them. The CDR3 nucleotides read TGCAGTGCCTTCGACAGGGAGACCCAGTACTTC. It specifies CSAFDRETQYF.

The genes are TRBV5-3 and TRBJ2-5; 8 bases map to TRBD2. TRBV5-3 is an ORF; its function is uncertain. The CDR3 is made up of 21 amino acids. With 3 bases clipped from V and 5 bases from J, the junction kept 27 bases outside the gene matches. CDR3 coding DNA: TGTGCCAGAAGCTCCCACCCTACTAGCGGTAGCTGGAGCCGCAACAGGGAGACCCAGTACTTC. As protein: CARSSHPTSGSWSRNRETQYF.

This sequence joins TRBV11-2 and TRBJ1-3; D gene uncertain. Germline CDR1 reads SGHAT; CDR2 reads FQNNGV. The V end lost 1 base, the J end lost 0 bases, and 7 bases lay between the germline ends. The CDR3 runs to 15 residues. The CDR3 protein is CASSLGASSGNTIYF. Here the CDR3 DNA reads TGTGCCAGCAGCTTAGGGGCGTCCTCTGGAAACACCATATATTTT.

Concerning this clone itself: At one end the junction does not follow the germline gene, possibly because of a read error. This chain uses TRBV28 with TRBJ2-7; D not certain. This CDR3 has 12 residues. Germline V gene sequence: CDR1 MDHEN, CDR2 SYDVKM. CDR3 sequence reads: CAGSLSTQEQYF. The DNA of the CDR3 is TGTGCCGGCAGTTTATCAACACAAGAGCAGTACTTC.

The V gene is TRBV7-8, the J gene TRBJ2-7; TRBD1 matches 9 bases. V shed 1 base and J 12 bases; nucleotides not matched to a gene: 7. Looked up from germline, CDR1 is SGHVS and CDR2 is FQNEAQ. The CDR3 extends over 13 amino acids. CDR3 nucleotides: TGTGCCAGCAGCTTAGGGTCGGACAGGGGACGGTACTTC. Protein sequence: CASSLGSDRGRYF. The entire variable domain, with the rest obtained from reference TRBV7-8 and TRBJ2-7, is as follows: GAGVSQSPRYKVAKRGQDVALRCDPISGHVSLFWYQQALGQGPEFLTYFQNEAQLDKSGLPSDRFFAERPEGSVSTLKIQRTQQEDSAVYLCASSLGSDRGRYFGPGTRLTVT.

This chain connects TRBV28 to TRBJ2-5, with 8 bases that match TRBD2. This CDR3 spans 15 amino acids. Trimming removed 11 bases from V and 5 bases from J; junction bases left unmatched: 16. Germline loops: CDR1 MDHEN, CDR2 SYDVKM. The chain's CDR3 is CASDQPGTRGETQYF. The CDR3 DNA is TGTGCCTCCGATCAACCCGGGACTAGAGGGGAGACCCAGTACTTC.

V usage is TRBV21-1 and J usage is TRBJ1-5; the listed D gene, TRBD1, was not tested against the DNA. TRBV21-1 is described as a pseudogene. The CDR3 spans 18 residues. Here the CDR3 reads CASSKSPDRAELDQPQHF. Here the CDR3 DNA reads TGTGCCAGCAGCAAATCACCCGACAGGGCAGAATTGGATCAGCCCCAGCATTTT.

The rearrangement uses TRBV7-2 and TRBJ2-5; the D is unclear. Germline-derived CDR1 and CDR2 are SGHTA and FQGNSA. With 4 bases removed from V and 4 bases from J, the gap between germline ends came to 13 bases. The CDR3 extends over 14 amino acids. The CDR3 here is CASSSSPSLETQYF. CDR3 in DNA: TGTGCCAGCAGCTCCTCACCCAGTTTAGAGACCCAGTACTTC.

This sequence joins TRBV28 and TRBJ1-5; no definite D call. V dropped 2 bases and J dropped 3 bases, with 8 bases sitting between them. CDR3 length equals 14 residues. Germline V gene data show CDR1 as MDHEN and CDR2 as SYDVKM. The CDR3 DNA follows: TGTGCCAGCAGTTTAAGAGGGTACAATCAGCCCCAGCATTTT. Protein product: CASSLRGYNQPQHF. The full variable domain, its missing parts supplied by reference TRBV28 and TRBJ1-5, is DVKVTQSSRYLVKRTGEKVFLECVQDMDHENMFWYRQDPGLGLRLIYFSYDVKMKEKGDIPEGYSVSREKKERFSLILESASTNQTSMYLCASSLRGYNQPQHFGDGTRLSIL.

This clone showed up just once. V is TRBV5-1 and J is TRBJ2-5, with 9 bases lining up with TRBD2. The J call may be wrong; the DNA end is better matched by TRBJ2-7. In germline, CDR1 is SGHRS, CDR2 YFSETQ. The CDR3 contains 14 residues. DNA of the CDR3: TGCGCCAGCAGCTTTAGCGGGAGCGGGCGCGAGCAGTACTTC. It specifies CASSFSGSGREQYF.

The chain uses TRBV18 and TRBJ2-6; 13 nucleotides agree with TRBD2. The CDR3 runs 17 residues. CDR1 and CDR2 from the germline V gene are KGHSH and LQKENI. The trim removed 3 bases at V and 2 bases at J, leaving 1 base unmatched. CDR3 protein: CASSPGTSGTGANVLTF. DNA of the CDR3: TGTGCCAGCTCACCCGGGACTAGCGGGACTGGGGCCAACGTCCTGACTTTC.

About this clone itself: At the DNA level, this CDR3 is encoded by other sequences in the same sample as well. The chain recombines TRBV5-1 with TRBJ2-3; 12 bases fit TRBD2. V gave up 0 bases and J gave up 3 bases; unmatched junction bases: 2. CDR3 length: 16 amino acids. The germline V gene encodes CDR1 SGHRS and CDR2 YFSETQ. This CDR3 reads CASSLELAGGTDTQYF. Here the CDR3 DNA reads TGCGCCAGCAGCTTGGAACTAGCGGGAGGAACAGATACGCAGTATTTT.

The V gene is TRBV27, the J gene TRBJ2-3; TRBD2 is a possible D gene (5 bases). Trimming cost V 3 bases and J 4 bases, with 11 bases left between them. The CDR3 extends over 14 amino acids. In germline, CDR1 is MNHEY, CDR2 SMNVEV (reference sequence). This CDR3 reads CASSFLRGPDTQYF. CDR3 in DNA: TGTGCCAGCAGTTTCCTTCGAGGGCCAGATACGCAGTATTTT.

The chain joins TRBV9 to TRBJ2-2, with 8 bases matching TRBD1. Germline CDR1 is SGDLS and CDR2 is YYNGEE. CDR3 length: 15 residues. Trimming removed 4 bases from V and 4 bases from J; junction bases left unmatched: 6. In DNA form, the CDR3 reads TGTGCCAGCAGCCCCCGGGACAGGTCCACCGGGGAGCTGTTTTTT. This translates into CASSPRDRSTGELFF.

This rearrangement joins TRBV9 to TRBJ2-6; 11 bases are shared with TRBD1. This CDR3 has 17 amino acids. Germline V gene lookup returns CDR1 SGDLS and CDR2 YYNGEE. Unmatched junction bases numbered 3, after V lost 3 bases and J lost 1 base. The CDR3 loop is CASSGTGGRSGANVLTF. In DNA form, the CDR3 reads TGTGCCAGCAGCGGGACAGGGGGCCGGTCTGGGGCCAACGTCCTGACTTTC.

The genes are TRBV14 and TRBJ1-2; 7 positions match TRBD1. Germline V gene sequence: CDR1 SGHDN, CDR2 FVKESK. The CDR3 runs 14 residues. With 2 bases clipped from V and 8 bases from J, the junction kept 8 bases outside the gene matches. The CDR3 sequence is CASSQTRQGRGYTF. The CDR3 DNA sequence: TGTGCCAGCAGCCAAACTAGACAGGGTCGAGGCTACACCTTC.